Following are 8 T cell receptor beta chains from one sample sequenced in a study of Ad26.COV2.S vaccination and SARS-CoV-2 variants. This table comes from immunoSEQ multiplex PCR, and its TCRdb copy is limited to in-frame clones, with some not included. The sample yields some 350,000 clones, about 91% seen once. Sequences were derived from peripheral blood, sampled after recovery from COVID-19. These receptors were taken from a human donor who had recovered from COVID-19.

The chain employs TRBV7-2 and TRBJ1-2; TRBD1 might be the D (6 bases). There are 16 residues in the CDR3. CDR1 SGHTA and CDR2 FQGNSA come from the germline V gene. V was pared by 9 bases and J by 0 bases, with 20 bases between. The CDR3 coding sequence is TGTGCCAGTACTCGGGGGACATACCAAACTAACTATGGCTACACCTTC. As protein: CASTRGTYQTNYGYTF.

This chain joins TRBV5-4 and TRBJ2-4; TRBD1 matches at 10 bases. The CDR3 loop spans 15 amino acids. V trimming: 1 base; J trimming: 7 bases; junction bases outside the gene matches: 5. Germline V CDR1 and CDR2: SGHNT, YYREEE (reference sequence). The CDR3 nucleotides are TGTGCCAGCAGCTTGCCGGGACAGGGGAAGAACATTCAGTACTTC. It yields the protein CASSLPGQGKNIQYF.

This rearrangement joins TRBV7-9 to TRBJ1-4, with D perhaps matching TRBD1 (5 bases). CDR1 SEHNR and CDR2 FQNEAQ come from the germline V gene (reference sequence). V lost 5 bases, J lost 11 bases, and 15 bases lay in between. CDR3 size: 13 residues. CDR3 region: CASSPGDLIKLFF. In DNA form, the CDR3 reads TGTGCCAGCAGCCCGGGGGACCTTATTAAACTGTTTTTT.

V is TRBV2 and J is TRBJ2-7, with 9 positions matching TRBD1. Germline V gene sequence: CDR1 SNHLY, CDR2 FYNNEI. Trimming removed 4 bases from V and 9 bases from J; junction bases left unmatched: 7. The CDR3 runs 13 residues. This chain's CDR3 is CASSVRQGVGQYF. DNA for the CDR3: TGTGCCAGCAGTGTAAGACAGGGGGTTGGGCAGTACTTC.

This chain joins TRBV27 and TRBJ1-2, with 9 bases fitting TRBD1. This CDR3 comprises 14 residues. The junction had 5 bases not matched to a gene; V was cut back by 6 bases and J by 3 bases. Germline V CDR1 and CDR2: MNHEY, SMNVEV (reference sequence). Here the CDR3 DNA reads TGTGCCAGCAGCCCCGACAGGGGGGACTATGGCTACACCTTC. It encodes CASSPDRGDYGYTF.

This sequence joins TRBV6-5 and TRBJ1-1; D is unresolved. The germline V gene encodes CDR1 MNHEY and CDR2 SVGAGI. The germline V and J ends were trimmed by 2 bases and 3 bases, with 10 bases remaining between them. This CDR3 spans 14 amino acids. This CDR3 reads CASSYRVWDTEAFF. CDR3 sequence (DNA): TGTGCCAGCAGTTACAGGGTATGGGACACTGAAGCTTTCTTT.

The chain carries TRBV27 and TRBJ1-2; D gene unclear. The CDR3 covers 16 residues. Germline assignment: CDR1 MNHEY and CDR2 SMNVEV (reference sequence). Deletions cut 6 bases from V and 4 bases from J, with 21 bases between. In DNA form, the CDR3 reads TGTGCCAGCAGCCAAGACCCTCGCGGACCGCGCTATGGCTACACCTTC. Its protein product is CASSQDPRGPRYGYTF.

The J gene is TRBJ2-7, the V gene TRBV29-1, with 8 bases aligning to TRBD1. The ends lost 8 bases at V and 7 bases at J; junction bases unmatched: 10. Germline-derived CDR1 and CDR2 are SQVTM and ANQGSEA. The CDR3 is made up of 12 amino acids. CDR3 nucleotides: TGCAGCTCATTGACAGGGGTCGGGGAGCAGTACTTC. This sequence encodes CSSLTGVGEQYF.